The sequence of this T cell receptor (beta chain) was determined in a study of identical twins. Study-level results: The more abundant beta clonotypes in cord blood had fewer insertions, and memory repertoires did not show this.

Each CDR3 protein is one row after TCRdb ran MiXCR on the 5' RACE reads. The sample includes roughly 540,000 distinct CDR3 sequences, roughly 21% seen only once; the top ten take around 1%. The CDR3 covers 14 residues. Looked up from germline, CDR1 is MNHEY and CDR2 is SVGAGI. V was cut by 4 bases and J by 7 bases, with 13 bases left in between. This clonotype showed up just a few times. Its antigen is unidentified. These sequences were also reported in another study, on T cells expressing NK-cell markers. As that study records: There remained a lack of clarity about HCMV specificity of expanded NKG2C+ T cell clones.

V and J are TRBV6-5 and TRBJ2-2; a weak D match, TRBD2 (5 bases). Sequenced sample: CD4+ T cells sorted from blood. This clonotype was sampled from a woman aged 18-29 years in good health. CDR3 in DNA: TGTGCCAGCAGTTTTGGAAGCGGTAACGGGGAGCTGTTTTTT. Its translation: CASSFGSGNGELFF.